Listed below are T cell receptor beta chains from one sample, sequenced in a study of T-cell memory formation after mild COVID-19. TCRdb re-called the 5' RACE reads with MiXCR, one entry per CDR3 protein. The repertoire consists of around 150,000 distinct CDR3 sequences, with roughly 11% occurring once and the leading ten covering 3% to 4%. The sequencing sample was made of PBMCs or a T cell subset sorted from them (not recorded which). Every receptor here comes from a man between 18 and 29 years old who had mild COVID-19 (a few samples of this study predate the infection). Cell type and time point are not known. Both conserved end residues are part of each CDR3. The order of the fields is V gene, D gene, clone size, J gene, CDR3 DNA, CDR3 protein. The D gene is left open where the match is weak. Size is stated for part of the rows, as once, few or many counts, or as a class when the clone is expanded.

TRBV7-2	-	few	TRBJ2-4	TGTGCCAGCAGCCCCGGGGGCCGGAACATTCAGTACTTC	CASSPGGRNIQYF
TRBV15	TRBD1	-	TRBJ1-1	TGTGCCACCAGCAGAGGGAACAGGGGTGAAGCTTTCTTT	CATSRGNRGEAFF
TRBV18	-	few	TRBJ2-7	TGTGCCAGCTCCCCCTGGGAGTCCTACGAGCAGTACTTC	CASSPWESYEQYF
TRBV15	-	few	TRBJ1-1	TGTGCCACCAGCAGAGTGCGGGAGCCGAACACTGAAGCTTTCTTT	CATSRVREPNTEAFF
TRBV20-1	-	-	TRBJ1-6	TGCAGTGCTAGGGGTGACAGGCCTATCACCTATAATTCACCCCTCCACTTT	CSARGDRPITYNSPLHF
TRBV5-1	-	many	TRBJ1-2	TGCGCCAGCAGCCCCTCGGTGGGATCTGGAGGCTACACCTTC	CASSPSVGSGGYTF
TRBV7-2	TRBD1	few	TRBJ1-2	TGTGCCAGCAGCTTAGTTAAACAGGGGAATGGCTACACCTTC	CASSLVKQGNGYTF
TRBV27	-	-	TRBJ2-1	TGTGCCAGCAGCCGGACCGCTTCCAATGAGCAGTTCTTC	CASSRTASNEQFF
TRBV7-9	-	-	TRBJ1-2	TGTGCCAGCAGCTCTTTGGGGCATGGCTACACCTTC	CASSSLGHGYTF
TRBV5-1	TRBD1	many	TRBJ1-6	TGCGCCAGCAGATCGGACAGGGAATATTCACCCCTCCACTTT	CASRSDREYSPLHF
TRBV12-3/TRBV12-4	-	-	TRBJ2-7	TGTGCCAGCAGTTTCCGCGCCAGGGCGTACGAGCAGTACTTC	CASSFRARAYEQYF
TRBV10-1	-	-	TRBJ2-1	TGCGCCAGCAGTGCCGGGGGTCAGTACAATGAGCAGTTCTTC	CASSAGGQYNEQFF
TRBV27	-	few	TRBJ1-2	TGTGCCAGCAGTTCCAGCCGAGGGGCGATGGGCTACACCTTC	CASSSSRGAMGYTF
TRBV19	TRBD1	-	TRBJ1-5	TGTGCCAGTGGGGACAGGAGCGGTCAGCCCCAGCATTTT	CASGDRSGQPQHF